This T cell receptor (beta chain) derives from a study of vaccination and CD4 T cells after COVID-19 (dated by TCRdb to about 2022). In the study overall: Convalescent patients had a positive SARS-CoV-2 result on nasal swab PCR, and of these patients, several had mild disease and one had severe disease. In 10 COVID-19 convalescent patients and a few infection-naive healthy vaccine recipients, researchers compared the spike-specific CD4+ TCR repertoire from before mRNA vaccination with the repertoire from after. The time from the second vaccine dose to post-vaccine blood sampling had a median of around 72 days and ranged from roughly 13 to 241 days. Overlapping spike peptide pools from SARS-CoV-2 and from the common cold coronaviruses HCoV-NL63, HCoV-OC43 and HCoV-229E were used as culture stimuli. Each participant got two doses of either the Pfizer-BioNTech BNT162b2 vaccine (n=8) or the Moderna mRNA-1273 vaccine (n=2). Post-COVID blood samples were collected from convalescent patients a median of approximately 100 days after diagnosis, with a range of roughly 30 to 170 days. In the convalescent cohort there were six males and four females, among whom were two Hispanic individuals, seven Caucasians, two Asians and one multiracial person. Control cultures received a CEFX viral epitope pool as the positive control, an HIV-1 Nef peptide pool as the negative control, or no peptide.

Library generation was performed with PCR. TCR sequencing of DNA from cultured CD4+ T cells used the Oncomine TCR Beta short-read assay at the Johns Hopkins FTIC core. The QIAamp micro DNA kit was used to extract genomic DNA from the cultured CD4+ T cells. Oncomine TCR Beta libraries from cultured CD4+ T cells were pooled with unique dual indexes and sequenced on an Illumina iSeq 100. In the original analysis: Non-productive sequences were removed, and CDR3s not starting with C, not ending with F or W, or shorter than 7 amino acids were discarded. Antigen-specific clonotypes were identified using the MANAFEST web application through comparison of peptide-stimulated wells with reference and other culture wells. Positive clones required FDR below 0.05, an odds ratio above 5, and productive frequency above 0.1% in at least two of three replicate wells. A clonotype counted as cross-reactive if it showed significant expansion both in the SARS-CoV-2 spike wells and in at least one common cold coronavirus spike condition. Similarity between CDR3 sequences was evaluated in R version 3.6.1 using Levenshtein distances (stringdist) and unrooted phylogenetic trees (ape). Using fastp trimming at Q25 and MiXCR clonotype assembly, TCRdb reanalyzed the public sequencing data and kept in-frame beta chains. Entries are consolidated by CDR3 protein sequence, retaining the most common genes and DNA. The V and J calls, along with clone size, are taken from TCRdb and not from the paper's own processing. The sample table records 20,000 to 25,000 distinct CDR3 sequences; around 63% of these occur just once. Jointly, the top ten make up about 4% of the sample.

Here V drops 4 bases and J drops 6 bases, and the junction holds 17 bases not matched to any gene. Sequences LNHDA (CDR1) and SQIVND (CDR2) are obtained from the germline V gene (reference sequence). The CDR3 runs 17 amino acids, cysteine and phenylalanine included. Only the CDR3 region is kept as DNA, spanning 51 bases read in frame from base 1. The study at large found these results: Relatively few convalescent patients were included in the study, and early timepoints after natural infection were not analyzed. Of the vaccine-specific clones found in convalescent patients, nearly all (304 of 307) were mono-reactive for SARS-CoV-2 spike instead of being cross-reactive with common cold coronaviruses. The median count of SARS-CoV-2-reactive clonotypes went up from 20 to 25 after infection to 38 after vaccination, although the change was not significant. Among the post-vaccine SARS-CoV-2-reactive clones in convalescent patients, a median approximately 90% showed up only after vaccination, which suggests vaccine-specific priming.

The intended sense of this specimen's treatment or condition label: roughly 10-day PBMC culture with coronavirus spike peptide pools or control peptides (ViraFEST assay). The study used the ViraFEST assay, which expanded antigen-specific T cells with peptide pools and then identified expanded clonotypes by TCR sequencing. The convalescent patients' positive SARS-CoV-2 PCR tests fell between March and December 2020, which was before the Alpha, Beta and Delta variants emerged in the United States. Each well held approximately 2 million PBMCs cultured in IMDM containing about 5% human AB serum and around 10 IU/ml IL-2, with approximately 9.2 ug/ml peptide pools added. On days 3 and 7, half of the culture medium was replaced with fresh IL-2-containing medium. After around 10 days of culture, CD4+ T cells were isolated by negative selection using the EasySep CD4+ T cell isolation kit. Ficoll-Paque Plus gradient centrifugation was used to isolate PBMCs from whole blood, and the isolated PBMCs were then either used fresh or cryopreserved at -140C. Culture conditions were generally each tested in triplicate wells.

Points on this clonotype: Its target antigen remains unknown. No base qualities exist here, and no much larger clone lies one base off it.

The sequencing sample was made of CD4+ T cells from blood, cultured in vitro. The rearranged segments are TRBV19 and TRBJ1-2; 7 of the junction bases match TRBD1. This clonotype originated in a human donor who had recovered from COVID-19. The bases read TGTGCCAGTAGTAAAGGACAGGCCACCGGATTTGCCGATGGCTACACCTTC. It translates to CASSKGQATGFADGYTF.